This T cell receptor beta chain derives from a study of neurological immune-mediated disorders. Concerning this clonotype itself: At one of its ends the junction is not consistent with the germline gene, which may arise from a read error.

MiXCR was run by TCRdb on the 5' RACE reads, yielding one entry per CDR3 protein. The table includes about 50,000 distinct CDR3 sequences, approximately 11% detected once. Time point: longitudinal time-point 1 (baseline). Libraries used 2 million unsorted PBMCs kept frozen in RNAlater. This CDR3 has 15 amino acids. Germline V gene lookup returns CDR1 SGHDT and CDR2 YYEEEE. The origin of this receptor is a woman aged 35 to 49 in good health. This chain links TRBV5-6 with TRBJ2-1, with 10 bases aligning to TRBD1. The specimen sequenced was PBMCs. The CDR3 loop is CASSLRDRGILGEFF. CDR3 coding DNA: TGTGCGAGCAGCTTGAGGGACAGGGGCATTTTGGGGGAGTTCTTC.